The clone carrying this T cell receptor (beta chain) was seen just once. The assay was immunoSEQ multiplex PCR, and TCRdb's table has in-frame clones only and misses some. The sample lists about 220,000 clones, around 84% seen once, with approximately 6.5% in the top ten. Trimming removed 0 bases at V and 2 bases at J, with 13 bases between. CDR3 length: 16 residues. The germline V gene encodes CDR1 LGHNA and CDR2 YNFKEQ. These data originate in a study of blood T cell repertoires in COVID-19. Adults between roughly 18 and 95 years of age took part from under 30 US areas. Sequencing used PBMCs or T cells enriched from blood (not recorded which). The TCR was taken from a woman between 35 and 50 years old who had recovered from COVID-19. The V and J genes are TRBV4-2 and TRBJ1-2; D perhaps matches TRBD1 (6 bases). In nucleotides, the CDR3 is TGTGCCAGCAGCCAAGATCCCACAGGGTTGAACTATGGCTACACCTTC. Protein product: CASSQDPTGLNYGYTF.